These 24 T cell receptor beta chains came from one sample sequenced in a study of blood T cell repertoires in COVID-19 (dated by TCRdb to 2018 to 2021). Library generation was performed with the immunoSEQ multiplex PCR assay. In TCRdb, the immuneACCESS table is reduced to in-frame sequences with V and J assigned. These tables do not hold every clone; where another copy was compared, an unresolved V gene accounts for under half, and the others remain unexplained. This sample comprises roughly 250,000 clones, about four fifths of them detected only once. Around 3% of the sample is held by the ten biggest clonotypes. The sample consisted of peripheral blood. The receptors were sampled from a woman aged 55-70 years with active or convalescent COVID-19.

The V call is TRBV19, the J call TRBJ1-1; possible D gene TRBD1, 5 bases. Looked up from germline, CDR1 is LNHDA and CDR2 is SQIVND (reference sequence). The CDR3 spans 14 residues. V lost 7 bases to trimming and J lost 1 base, with 13 bases between them. The CDR3 DNA is TGTGCCAGTACCCCTGGGGCAGGGAACACTGAAGCTTTCTTT. It translates to CASTPGAGNTEAFF.

The CDR3 DNA follows: TGCGCCAGCAGCCAATATGGGGGGGTTCAAGAGACCCAGTACTTC. Its translation is CASSQYGGVQETQYF. The chain couples TRBV4-3 to TRBJ2-5; 7 bases are shared with TRBD2. In germline, CDR1 is LGHNA, CDR2 YSLEER. This CDR3 has 15 amino acids. V lost 2 bases to trimming and J lost 2 bases; unmatched junction nucleotides: 5.

This clone qualifies as large. The DNA of the CDR3 is TGTGCCAGCAGTTCCCTTATATCGTTCCGGGAGGATGGGTCACCCCTCCACTTT. It yields the protein CASSSLISFREDGSPLHF. This chain joins TRBV27 and TRBJ1-6; D gene ambiguous. The CDR3 runs to 18 residues. Looked up from germline, CDR1 is MNHEY and CDR2 is SMNVEV (reference sequence). The V and J ends lost 4 bases and 10 bases respectively, with 26 bases between them.

This clone was counted once. This chain links TRBV6-6 with TRBJ1-1; 8 positions agree with TRBD1. The CDR3 has 12 residues. V lost 0 bases and J lost 11; bases outside the gene matches: 2. Germline lookup yields CDR1 MNHNY and CDR2 SVGAGI (reference sequence). The CDR3 loop is CASSYSQGEAFF. CDR3 in DNA: TGTGCCAGCAGTTACTCACAGGGGGAGGCTTTCTTT.

The V call is TRBV18, the J call TRBJ2-1, with TRBD1 matching 9 bases. The CDR3 length is 15 residues. V was clipped by 1 base and J by 3 bases; unmatched bases: 1. The germline V gene has CDR1 KGHSH and CDR2 LQKENI. CDR3 amino acids: CASSPRTGVYNEQFF. For the CDR3, the DNA is TGTGCCAGCTCACCACGGACAGGGGTCTACAATGAGCAGTTCTTC.

The chain combines TRBV5-1 with TRBJ2-5; no clear D. There are 15 residues in the CDR3. In germline, CDR1 is SGHRS, CDR2 YFSETQ. Deletions cut 0 bases from V and 1 base from J, with 10 bases between. The CDR3 here is CASSLEARPQETQYF. CDR3 bases: TGCGCCAGCAGCTTGGAGGCCAGGCCCCAAGAGACCCAGTACTTC.

The chain is built from TRBV5-1 and TRBJ2-7; D not certain. The germline V and J ends were trimmed by 0 bases and 4 bases, with 11 bases remaining between them. Germline V gene lookup returns CDR1 SGHRS and CDR2 YFSETQ. CDR3 length equals 14 residues. CDR3 sequence: CASSLDSPKYEQYF. Here the CDR3 DNA reads TGCGCCAGCAGCTTGGACTCCCCGAAGTACGAGCAGTACTTC. The full variable domain, completed using reference TRBV5-1 and TRBJ2-7, is KAGVTQTPRYLIKTRGQQVTLSCSPISGHRSVSWYQQTPGQGLQFLFEYFSETQRNKGNFPGRFSGRQFSNSRSEMNVSTLELGDSALYLCASSLDSPKYEQYFGPGTRLTVT.

On this clone: A much more abundant neighbour one base away suggests this may be a read error. This chain connects TRBV6-6 to TRBJ2-7; the match to TRBD1 covers 10 bases. This CDR3 spans 14 amino acids. Trimming removed 2 bases from V and 3 bases from J; junction bases left unmatched: 1. CDR1 is MNHNY, CDR2 SVGAGI, per germline (reference sequence). Here the CDR3 reads CASSYGTGDYEQYF. For the CDR3, the DNA is TGTGCCAGCAGTTACGGGACAGGGGACTACGAGCAGTACTTC.

The chain carries TRBV4-1 and TRBJ1-4; 7 bases are a match to TRBD1. The V gene end was trimmed by 1 base and the J gene end by 0 bases; junction bases not matched to a gene: 5. The germline V gene encodes CDR1 MGHRA and CDR2 YSYEKL. CDR3 length: 17 amino acids. The CDR3 sequence: CASSQGDRASTNEKLFF. The CDR3 region has the DNA TGCGCCAGCAGCCAAGGAGACAGGGCCTCAACTAATGAAAAACTGTTTTTT.

This chain connects TRBV3-1 (or the pseudogene TRBV3-2) to TRBJ2-7; D possibly corresponds to TRBD1 (6 bases). The germline V and J ends were trimmed by 5 bases and 4 bases, with 24 bases remaining between them. Germline V gene sequence: CDR1 LGHDT, CDR2 YNNKEL (reference sequence). The length of the CDR3 is 17 residues. The CDR3 nucleotides read TGTGCCAGCAGCTCCCCCCTCGCAGGGGCCCACTATTACGAGCAGTACTTC. Its protein product is CASSSPLAGAHYYEQYF.

This clone appeared a single time. The chain couples TRBV4-1 to TRBJ2-6; the match to TRBD2 covers 11 bases. This CDR3 region has 17 residues. Germline V gives CDR1 MGHRA, CDR2 YSYEKL. J was trimmed by 2 bases and V by 4 bases; bases with no gene match: 4. CDR3 sequence reads: CASSPGLAEAGANVLTF. In DNA, the CDR3 is TGCGCCAGCAGCCCGGGACTAGCGGAAGCTGGGGCCAACGTCCTGACTTTC.

This clone was counted a single time. V gene TRBV7-9 combines with J gene TRBJ1-2; 9 bases map to TRBD1. Germline V gene sequence: CDR1 SEHNR, CDR2 FQNEAQ (reference sequence). This CDR3 region has 15 residues. Trimming cost V 5 bases and J 2 bases; bases outside gene matches: 6. The CDR3 sequence is CASSLGTGQNYGYTF. CDR3 sequence (DNA): TGTGCCAGCAGCCTGGGGACAGGGCAGAACTATGGCTACACCTTC.

This rearrangement joins TRBV7-2 to TRBJ1-2; 10 bases match TRBD1. This CDR3 has 16 amino acids. Per the germline V gene, CDR1 is SGHTA and CDR2 is FQGNSA. The V gene end was trimmed by 4 bases and the J gene end by 6 bases; junction bases not matched to a gene: 11. The CDR3 region has the DNA TGTGCCAGCAGCTCGGACAGGGGGAGGCGGGCGGATGGCTACACCTTC. This gives the protein CASSSDRGRRADGYTF.

The chain uses TRBV5-8 and TRBJ1-1; 8 bases fit TRBD1. The CDR3 runs 15 residues. Trimming took 0 bases from V and 3 from J; bases not matched to a gene: 4. CDR1 is SGHTS, CDR2 YDEGEE, per germline. In DNA form, the CDR3 reads TGTGCCAGCAGCTTGGAGGGACAGGCGTACACTGAAGCTTTCTTT. Protein: CASSLEGQAYTEAFF.

J is TRBJ1-2 and V is TRBV7-8; a weak D match, TRBD1 (5 bases). CDR1 is SGHVS, CDR2 FQNEAQ, per germline. The V gene lost 5 bases and the J gene lost 1 base, with 8 bases spanning the gap. The CDR3 covers 13 residues. CDR3: CASSPDSNYGYTF. Here the CDR3 DNA reads TGTGCCAGCAGCCCCGACAGTAACTATGGCTACACCTTC.

The chain links TRBV6-6 to TRBJ1-5, with 8 bases that match TRBD1. The germline CDR1 and CDR2 sequences are MNHNY and SVGAGI (reference sequence). Trimming at V came to 5 bases and at J to 2 bases, leaving 5 bases not matched to a gene. This CDR3 region has 15 residues. The CDR3, as DNA: TGTGCCAGCAGTCCGGGACAGGCGGGCAATCAGCCCCAGCATTTT. As protein: CASSPGQAGNQPQHF.

This clone was counted between two and nine times. V is TRBV7-3 and J is TRBJ2-7, with D perhaps matching TRBD1 (5 bases). CDR1 SGHTA and CDR2 FQGTGA come from the germline V gene. Trimming left V 2 bases short and J 0 bases short, with 11 bases between. The CDR3 covers 15 residues. The CDR3 protein is CASSLGAADSYEQYF. CDR3 in DNA: TGTGCCAGCAGCTTAGGGGCGGCAGACTCCTACGAGCAGTACTTC.

This clone was counted a few times. The J gene is TRBJ2-3, the V gene TRBV9; 10 bases map to TRBD1. Germline assignment: CDR1 SGDLS and CDR2 YYNGEE. The V and J ends lost 0 bases and 5 bases, in that order; junction bases with no gene match: 3. The CDR3 totals 15 residues. The CDR3 bases are TGTGCCAGCAGCGTAGAACGGACAGGGGGAGATACGCAGTATTTT. Protein sequence: CASSVERTGGDTQYF.

The CDR3 is CASSSLGLAGGTDTQYF. CDR3 in DNA: TGTGCCAGCAGCTCGCTCGGACTAGCGGGGGGCACAGATACGCAGTATTTT. This rearrangement joins TRBV7-3 to TRBJ2-3; 13 bases match TRBD2. V was pared by 4 bases and J by 1 base, with 5 bases of the junction left unmatched. This CDR3 contains 17 residues. Germline V gene sequence: CDR1 SGHTA, CDR2 FQGTGA.

The chain employs TRBV6-4 and TRBJ2-1, with D possibly being TRBD2 (6 bases). V was clipped by 0 bases and J by 2 bases, with 11 bases between them. The CDR3 consists of 16 residues. Per germline, CDR1 MRHNA and CDR2 SNTAGT. The CDR3 DNA reads TGTGCCAGCAGTGACTCAGCACAGCGGGCCTACAATGAGCAGTTCTTC. It yields the protein CASSDSAQRAYNEQFF.

The V call is TRBV27, the J call TRBJ1-1, with a weak D call TRBD1 (5 bases). Trimming removed 3 bases from V and 1 base from J, with 12 bases in between. Germline values: CDR1 MNHEY, CDR2 SMNVEV (reference sequence). The length of the CDR3 is 15 residues. CDR3 in DNA: TGTGCCAGCAGTTTTATAGGCAGGGCGAACACTGAAGCTTTCTTT. Encoded protein: CASSFIGRANTEAFF.

The chain has TRBV5-5 and TRBJ1-3; 9 nucleotides match TRBD1. Germline CDR1 SGHKS, CDR2 YYEKEE (reference sequence). V dropped 4 bases and J dropped 4; count of bases not matched to a gene: 6. The CDR3 runs to 15 residues. CDR3 sequence: CASSGTGTGGNTIYF. The CDR3 DNA sequence: TGTGCCAGCAGCGGGACCGGGACAGGGGGAAACACCATATATTTT.

This chain uses TRBV2 with TRBJ1-5, with D perhaps TRBD1 (6 bases). With 5 bases removed from V and 5 bases from J, the gap between germline ends came to 13 bases. Germline V lookup: CDR1 SNHLY, CDR2 FYNNEI. CDR3 length equals 14 residues. The CDR3 is CASSYQGRDQPQHF. CDR3 bases: TGTGCCAGCAGTTATCAGGGGCGGGATCAGCCCCAGCATTTT.

The chain employs TRBV9 and TRBJ2-7; 10 bases line up with TRBD2. There are 16 residues in the CDR3. Unmatched junction bases numbered 10, after V lost 3 bases and J lost 4 bases. Germline V gene sequence: CDR1 SGDLS, CDR2 YYNGEE. The CDR3: CASSDSLTSGSYEQYF. CDR3 DNA sequence: TGTGCCAGCAGCGACAGCTTGACTAGCGGGTCTTACGAGCAGTACTTC.